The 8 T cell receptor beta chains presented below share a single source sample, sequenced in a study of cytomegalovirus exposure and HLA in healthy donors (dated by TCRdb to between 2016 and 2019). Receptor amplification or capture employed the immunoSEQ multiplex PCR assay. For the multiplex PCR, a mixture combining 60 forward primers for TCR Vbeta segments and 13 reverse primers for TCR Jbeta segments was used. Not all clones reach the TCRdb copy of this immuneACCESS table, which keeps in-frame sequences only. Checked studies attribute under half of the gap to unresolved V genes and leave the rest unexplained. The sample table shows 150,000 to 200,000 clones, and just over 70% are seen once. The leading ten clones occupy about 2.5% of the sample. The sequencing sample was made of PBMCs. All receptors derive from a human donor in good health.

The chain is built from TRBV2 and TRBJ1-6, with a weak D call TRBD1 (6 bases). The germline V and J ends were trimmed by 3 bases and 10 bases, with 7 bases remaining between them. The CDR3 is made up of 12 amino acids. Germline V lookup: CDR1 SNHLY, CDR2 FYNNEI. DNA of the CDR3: TGTGCCAGCAGTGACCAGGGGTCACCCCTCCACTTT. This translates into CASSDQGSPLHF.

CDR3: CASSLSPGGDYEQYF. In DNA form, the CDR3 reads TGTGCCAGCAGCTTATCGCCGGGGGGGGACTACGAGCAGTACTTC. The chain is built from TRBV7-6 and TRBJ2-7, with TRBD2 matching over 8 bases. CDR1 and CDR2 (germline): SGHVS, FNYEAQ. This CDR3 spans 15 amino acids. With V trimmed by 2 bases and J by 3 bases, 6 bases remained unmatched.

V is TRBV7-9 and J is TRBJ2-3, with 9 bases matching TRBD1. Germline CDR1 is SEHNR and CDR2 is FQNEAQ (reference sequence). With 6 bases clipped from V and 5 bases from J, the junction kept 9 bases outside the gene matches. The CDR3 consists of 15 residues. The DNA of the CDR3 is TGTGCCAGCAGTGACAGGGGGGGCATTATAGATACGCAGTATTTT. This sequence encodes CASSDRGGIIDTQYF. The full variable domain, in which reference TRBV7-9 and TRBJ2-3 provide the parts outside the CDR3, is DTGVSQNPRHKITKRGQNVTFRCDPISEHNRLYWYRQTLGQGPEFLTYFQNEAQLEKSRLLSDRFSAERPKGSFSTLEIQRTEQGDSAMYLCASSDRGGIIDTQYFGPGTRLTVL.

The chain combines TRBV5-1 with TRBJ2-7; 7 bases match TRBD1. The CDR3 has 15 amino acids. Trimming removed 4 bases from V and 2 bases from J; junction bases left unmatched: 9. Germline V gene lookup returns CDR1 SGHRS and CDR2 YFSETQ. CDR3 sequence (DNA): TGCGCCAGCAGCGCCATGGGACAGATTCCCTACGAGCAGTACTTC. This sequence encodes CASSAMGQIPYEQYF. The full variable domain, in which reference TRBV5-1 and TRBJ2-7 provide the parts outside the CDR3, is KAGVTQTPRYLIKTRGQQVTLSCSPISGHRSVSWYQQTPGQGLQFLFEYFSETQRNKGNFPGRFSGRQFSNSRSEMNVSTLELGDSALYLCASSAMGQIPYEQYFGPGTRLTVT.

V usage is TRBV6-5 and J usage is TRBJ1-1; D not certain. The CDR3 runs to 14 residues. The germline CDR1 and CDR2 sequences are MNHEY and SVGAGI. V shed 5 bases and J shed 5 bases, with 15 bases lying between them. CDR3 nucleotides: TGTGCCAGCAGTAGAGCGAACGGGAGAACTGAAGCTTTCTTT. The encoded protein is CASSRANGRTEAFF.

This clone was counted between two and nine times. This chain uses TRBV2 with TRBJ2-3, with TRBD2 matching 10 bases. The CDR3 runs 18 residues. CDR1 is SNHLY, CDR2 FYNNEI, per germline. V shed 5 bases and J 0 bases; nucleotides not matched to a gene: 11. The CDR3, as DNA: TGTGCCAGCAGTCTTAGCGGGGGGTCAGCCTACAGCACAGATACGCAGTATTTT. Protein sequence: CASSLSGGSAYSTDTQYF.

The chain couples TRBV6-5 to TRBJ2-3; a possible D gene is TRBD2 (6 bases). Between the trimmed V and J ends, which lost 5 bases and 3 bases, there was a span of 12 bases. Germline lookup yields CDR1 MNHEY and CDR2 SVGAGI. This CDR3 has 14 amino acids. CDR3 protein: CASSRDFETDTQYF. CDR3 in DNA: TGTGCCAGCAGTCGGGACTTTGAGACAGATACGCAGTATTTT.

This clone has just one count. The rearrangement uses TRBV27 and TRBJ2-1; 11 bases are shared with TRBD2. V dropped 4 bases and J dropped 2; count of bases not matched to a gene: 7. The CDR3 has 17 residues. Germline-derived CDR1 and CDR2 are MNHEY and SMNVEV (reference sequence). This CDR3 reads CASSYPATSGAYNEQFF. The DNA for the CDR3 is TGTGCCAGCAGTTACCCTGCGACTAGCGGGGCCTACAATGAGCAGTTCTTC.